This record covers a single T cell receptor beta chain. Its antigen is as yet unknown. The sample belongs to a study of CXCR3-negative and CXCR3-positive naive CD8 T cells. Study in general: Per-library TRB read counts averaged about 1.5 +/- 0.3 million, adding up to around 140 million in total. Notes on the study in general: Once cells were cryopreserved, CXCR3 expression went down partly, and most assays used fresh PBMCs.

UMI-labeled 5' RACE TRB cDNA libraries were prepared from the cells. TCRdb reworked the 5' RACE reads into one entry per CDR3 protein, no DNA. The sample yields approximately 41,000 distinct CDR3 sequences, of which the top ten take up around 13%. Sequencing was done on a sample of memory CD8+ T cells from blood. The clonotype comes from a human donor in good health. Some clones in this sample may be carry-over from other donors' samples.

CDR3 region: CASSSQINAYEQYF. V gene TRBV4-3 combines with J gene TRBJ2-7. The germline V gene has CDR1 LGHNA and CDR2 YSLEER. The CDR3 contains 14 residues.